The 3 T cell receptor beta chains given below trace back to one sample, sequenced in a study of T cell responses to AZD1222 COVID-19 vaccine. Measured with immunoSEQ multiplex PCR; TCRdb has only the in-frame clones, and not every one. The table includes about 86,000 clones, 88% detected once. The sequencing here drew on peripheral blood, taken 28 days after the second AZD1222 dose. All receptors derive from an adult who received the AZD1222 COVID-19 vaccine.

V and J are TRBV7-2 and TRBJ1-5; 7 bases are shared with TRBD1. Germline V lookup: CDR1 SGHTA, CDR2 FQGNSA. The CDR3 extends over 15 amino acids. The trim removed 3 bases at V and 5 bases at J, leaving 7 bases unmatched. The CDR3 sequence: CASSLERGQDQPQHF. CDR3 DNA sequence: TGTGCCAGCAGCTTGGAGAGGGGGCAGGATCAGCCCCAGCATTTT.

The chain employs TRBV30 and TRBJ1-1; 7 bases align to TRBD1. The CDR3 is 13 residues long. The germline gives CDR1 GTSNPN, CDR2 SVGIG (reference sequence). The V and J ends lost 3 bases and 3 bases, in that order; junction bases with no gene match: 4. CDR3 amino acids: CAWRQQGYTEAFF. In nucleotides, the CDR3 is TGTGCCTGGAGGCAACAGGGGTACACTGAAGCTTTCTTT.

The chain carries TRBV29-1 and TRBJ1-1; D possibly corresponds to TRBD1 (5 bases). There are 13 residues in the CDR3. V gave up 5 bases and J gave up 1 base, with 11 bases separating them. Germline V lookup: CDR1 SQVTM, CDR2 ANQGSEA. The CDR3 DNA is TGCAGCGTTATACGGGACCAGAACACTGAAGCTTTCTTT. It specifies CSVIRDQNTEAFF.